Presented here are 9 T cell receptor beta chains from one specimen sequenced in a study of blood T cell repertoires in COVID-19 (dated by TCRdb to 2019 to 2021). To prepare the library, the immunoSEQ multiplex PCR assay was applied. Held by TCRdb, this immuneACCESS table contains in-frame sequences only and omits some clones. Under half of the omission traces to an unresolved V gene where checked; the cause of the rest is unknown. Within this sample are approximately 150,000 clones, with approximately 88% of them counted one time only. The ten most abundant clones make up roughly 4.9% of the sample. The sequenced sample was PBMCs or T cells enriched from blood (not recorded which). These TCRs come from a man between 65 and 80 years old who had been exposed to COVID-19.

The J gene is TRBJ1-3, the V gene TRBV7-8; D not certain. V was clipped by 0 bases and J by 0 bases, with 12 bases between them. This CDR3 is 17 amino acids long. The V gene's germline CDR1 is SGHVS and CDR2 FQNEAQ. In DNA form, the CDR3 reads TGTGCCAGCAGCTTAGCCCCGGGAGTAAGCTCTGGAAACACCATATATTTT. Translating gives CASSLAPGVSSGNTIYF.

The genes are TRBV10-3 and TRBJ2-7; D is uncertain. There are 14 residues in the CDR3. The V end lost 0 bases, the J end lost 7 bases, and 13 bases lay between the germline ends. The germline CDR1 and CDR2 sequences are ENHRY and SYGVKD. CDR3 in amino acids: CAISESGTLGEQYF. The CDR3, as DNA: TGTGCCATCAGTGAGTCGGGCACCCTCGGAGAGCAGTACTTC.

Comments on this clone: A junction boundary mismatches the germline segment, possibly from a read error. DNA of the CDR3: TGTGCCAGCAGTTTAGGCGGGGGCCGGGCCGGAGATACGCAGTATTTT. Translation gives CASSLGGGRAGDTQYF. V and J are TRBV7-2 and TRBJ2-3; D perhaps matches TRBD2 (7 bases). From germline, CDR1 is SGHTA and CDR2 FQGNSA. This CDR3 is 16 amino acids long.

In its sample, this clone was seen once. The chain is built from TRBV19 and TRBJ2-1; TRBD2 agrees at 7 bases. The J segment lost 6 bases and the V segment lost 7 bases, leaving 12 bases of the junction unmatched. Per the germline V gene, CDR1 is LNHDA and CDR2 is SQIVND (reference sequence). The CDR3 loop spans 15 amino acids. The CDR3 coding sequence is TGTGCCAGTACCCTATTCGTGGGGGGGGTCAATGAGCAGTTCTTC. This codes for CASTLFVGGVNEQFF. Together with reference TRBV19 and TRBJ2-1, the CDR3 gives the full variable domain: DGGITQSPKYLFRKEGQNVTLSCEQNLNHDAMYWYRQDPGQGLRLIYYSQIVNDFQKGDIAEGYSVSREKKESFPLTVTSAQKNPTAFYLCASTLFVGGVNEQFFGPGTRLTVL.

The chain has TRBV11-3 and TRBJ2-2; 9 bases agree with TRBD1. The CDR3 length is 16 residues. V was pared by 1 base and J by 6 bases, with 6 bases of the junction left unmatched. CDR1 and CDR2 from the germline V gene are SGHNT and YENEEA. CDR3 bases: TGTGCCAGCAGCTTAGCAACAGGGGGCGGCTCCGGGGAGCTGTTTTTT. It specifies CASSLATGGGSGELFF.

The chain employs TRBV3-1 (or the pseudogene TRBV3-2) and TRBJ2-1; TRBD1 is a possible D gene (7 bases). Deletions cut 4 bases from V and 8 bases from J, with 18 bases between. The CDR3 has 15 amino acids. CDR1 and CDR2 from the germline V gene are LGHDT and YNNKEL (reference sequence). CDR3 in DNA: TGTGCCAGCAGCCGAGGGGGCGGGGACCTACATGAGCAGTTCTTC. Translated: CASSRGGGDLHEQFF.

This clone was observed once. This chain connects TRBV7-2 to TRBJ1-2; D may be TRBD1 (5 bases). This CDR3 region has 17 residues. Germline assignment: CDR1 SGHTA and CDR2 FQGNSA. Trimming left V 2 bases short and J 3 bases short, with 19 bases between. The CDR3 DNA reads TGTGCCAGCAGCTTAAGGGGAGGGCAGCTGACTTACTATGGCTACACCTTC. Amino acids: CASSLRGGQLTYYGYTF.

V and J are TRBV28 and TRBJ2-7; 9 nucleotides align to TRBD2. The germline V gene has CDR1 MDHEN and CDR2 SYDVKM. V dropped 6 bases and J dropped 7; count of bases not matched to a gene: 13. This CDR3 is built from 15 residues. The CDR3 protein is CASRTLSGGYYEQYF. Here the CDR3 DNA reads TGTGCCAGCAGAACACTTAGCGGGGGTTATTATGAGCAGTACTTC.

V usage is TRBV30 and J usage is TRBJ2-7, with TRBD2 identical over 7 bases. This CDR3 has 13 amino acids. Trimming at V came to 0 bases and at J to 4 bases, leaving 3 bases not matched to a gene. Germline CDR1 and CDR2: GTSNPN and SVGIG (reference sequence). The CDR3, as DNA: TGTGCCTGGAGTGTACGGGGGGTGTACGAGCAGTACTTC. This encodes CAWSVRGVYEQYF.